This is a list of T cell receptor beta chains from one sample in a study of vaccination effects on CD4 cells after COVID-19. Their antigens are not known. The repertoire was sequenced with immunoSEQ multiplex PCR; TCRdb's copy has only in-frame clones and lacks some. The repertoire includes roughly 75,000 clones, approximately 72% of them detected once, and 4% sits in the top ten. Here the sequenced sample was CD4+ T cells from PBMCs cultured with HCoV-OC43 spike peptides, taken before COVID-19 vaccination. The receptors here all came from a human donor who received a COVID-19 vaccine. CDR3s include the opening cysteine and the closing phenylalanine or tryptophan. A D gene is named only where the DNA matches it firmly. Clone size is shown for a subset of rows, as once, few, many or a class of expanded clone.

CASSLVAGTGYTF	NA	once	TRBJ1-2	TRBV7-2
CASSQGAGAGEAFF	NA	NA	TRBJ1-1	TRBV3-1/TRBV3-2
CAWGSTGIAKNIQYF	TRBD1	NA	TRBJ2-4	TRBV30
CASSFTGGSYQETQYF	TRBD2	NA	TRBJ2-5	TRBV7-9
CASSPAGNEKLFF	NA	few	TRBJ1-4	TRBV5-1
CASSEASDNQPQHF	NA	few	TRBJ1-5	TRBV2
CASSVGGVQNTEAFF	NA	once	TRBJ1-1	TRBV9
CASSPADSILGYTF	NA	NA	TRBJ1-2	TRBV5-6
CASSRGAVTGELFF	NA	once	TRBJ2-2	TRBV5-5
CASSFFQGYGYTF	NA	NA	TRBJ1-2	TRBV12-3/TRBV12-4
CASSSKQGSNYGYTF	NA	NA	TRBJ1-2	TRBV9
CASSIGRTGYTPQETQYF	TRBD1	NA	TRBJ2-5	TRBV19
CASSLDGTNTYNSPLHF	NA	NA	TRBJ1-6	TRBV11-2
CASSAPVRRGSEAFF	NA	NA	TRBJ1-1	TRBV10-2
CASSYRQRSYNEQFF	NA	NA	TRBJ2-1	TRBV7-9
CASSETQLYGYTF	NA	NA	TRBJ1-2	TRBV6-1
CATSDPVTGGVYGYTF	NA	NA	TRBJ1-2	TRBV24-1
CASSLGLAGTRLETQYF	TRBD2	NA	TRBJ2-5	TRBV5-1
CAISESGGDQPQHF	NA	few	TRBJ1-5	TRBV10-3
CASSKDRGSNNEQFF	NA	once	TRBJ2-1	TRBV21-1
CASHLAGGPGTQYF	TRBD2	once	TRBJ2-5	TRBV3-1/TRBV3-2
CASSDQNSGSPLHF	NA	few	TRBJ1-6	TRBV25-1
CASSQLDRPGYTF	TRBD1	NA	TRBJ1-2	TRBV3-1/TRBV3-2
CASSPEAQAQQPQHF	NA	few	TRBJ1-5	TRBV7-6
CASSSANEQFF	NA	NA	TRBJ2-1	TRBV6-2/TRBV6-3
CASSLQDSDYGYTF	NA	NA	TRBJ1-2	TRBV5-1
CATAGGSRETQYF	TRBD1	NA	TRBJ2-5	TRBV2
CASSSTGRIQETQYF	NA	few	TRBJ2-5	TRBV7-2
CATSDRAPSWTSGGARDTQYF	TRBD2	NA	TRBJ2-3	TRBV24-1
CASSRGGTDTQYF	TRBD2	NA	TRBJ2-3	TRBV19
CSASRGSYTGELFF	NA	NA	TRBJ2-2	TRBV20-1
CASSYYRQGDGTGELFF	TRBD1	NA	TRBJ2-2	TRBV6-2/TRBV6-3
CASSHIHLDRAQETQYF	TRBD1	NA	TRBJ2-5	TRBV4-1
CASSKTGPRYGVF	TRBD1	many	TRBJ2-1	TRBV12-3/TRBV12-4